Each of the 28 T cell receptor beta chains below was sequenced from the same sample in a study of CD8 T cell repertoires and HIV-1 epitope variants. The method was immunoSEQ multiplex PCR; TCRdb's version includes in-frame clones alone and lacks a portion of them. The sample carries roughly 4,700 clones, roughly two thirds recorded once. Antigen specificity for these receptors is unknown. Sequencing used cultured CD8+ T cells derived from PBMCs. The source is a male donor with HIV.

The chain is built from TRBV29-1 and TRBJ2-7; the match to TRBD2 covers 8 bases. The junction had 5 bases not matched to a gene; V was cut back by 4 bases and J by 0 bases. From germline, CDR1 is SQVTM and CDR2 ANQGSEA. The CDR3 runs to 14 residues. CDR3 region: CSVVYSGSSYEQYF. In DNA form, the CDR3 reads TGCAGCGTTGTCTACAGCGGGAGCTCCTACGAGCAGTACTTC.

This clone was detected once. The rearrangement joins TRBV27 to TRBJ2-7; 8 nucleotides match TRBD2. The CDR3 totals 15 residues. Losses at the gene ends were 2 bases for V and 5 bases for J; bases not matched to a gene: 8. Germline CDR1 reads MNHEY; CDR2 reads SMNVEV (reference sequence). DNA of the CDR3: TGTGCCAGCAGTTTAATTCGCGGGGGGCCCCACGAGCAGTACTTC. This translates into CASSLIRGGPHEQYF.

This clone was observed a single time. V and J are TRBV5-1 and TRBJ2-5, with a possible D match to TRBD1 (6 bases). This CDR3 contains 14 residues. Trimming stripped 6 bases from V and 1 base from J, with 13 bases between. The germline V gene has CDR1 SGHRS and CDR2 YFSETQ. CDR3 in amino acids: CASTITGPQETQYF. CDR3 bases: TGCGCCAGCACTATCACAGGGCCCCAAGAGACCCAGTACTTC.

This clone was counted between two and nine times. The CDR3 sequence is CASSLNGGLRNQPQHF. CDR3 nucleotides: TGTGCCAGCAGCTTAAATGGAGGGTTGCGCAATCAGCCCCAGCATTTT. The V call is TRBV7-3, the J call TRBJ1-5; D gene ambiguous. V lost 1 base and J lost 2, with 12 bases in between. Germline loops: CDR1 SGHTA, CDR2 FQGTGA. The CDR3 has 16 residues.

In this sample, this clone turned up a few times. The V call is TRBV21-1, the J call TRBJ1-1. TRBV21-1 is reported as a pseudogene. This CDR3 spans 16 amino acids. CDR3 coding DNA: TGTGCCAGCAGTGGCGATATAGCTACACAATGCACTGAAGCTTTCTTT. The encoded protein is CASSGDIATQCTEAFF.

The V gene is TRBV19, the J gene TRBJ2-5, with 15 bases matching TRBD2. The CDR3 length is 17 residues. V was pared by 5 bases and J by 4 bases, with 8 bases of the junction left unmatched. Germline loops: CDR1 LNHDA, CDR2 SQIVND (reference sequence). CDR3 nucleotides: TGTGCCAGTAGTGGAGGTTCGGGACTAGCGGGAGGAGAGACCCAGTACTTC. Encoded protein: CASSGGSGLAGGETQYF.

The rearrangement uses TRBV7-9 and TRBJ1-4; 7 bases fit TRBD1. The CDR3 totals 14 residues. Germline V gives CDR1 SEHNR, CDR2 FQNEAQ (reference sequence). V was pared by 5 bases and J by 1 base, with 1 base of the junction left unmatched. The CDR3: CASSRQGTNEKLFF. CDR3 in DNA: TGTGCCAGCAGCCGACAGGGAACTAATGAAAAACTGTTTTTT.

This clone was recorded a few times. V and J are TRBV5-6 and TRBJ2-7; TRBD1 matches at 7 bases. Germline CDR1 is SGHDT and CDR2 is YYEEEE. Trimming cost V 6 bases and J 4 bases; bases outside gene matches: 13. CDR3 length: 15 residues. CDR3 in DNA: TGTGCCAGCACCGGGGTAGAGACAGGGAATTACGAGCAGTACTTC. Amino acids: CASTGVETGNYEQYF. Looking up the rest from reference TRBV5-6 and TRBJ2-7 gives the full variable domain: DAGVTQSPTHLIKTRGQQVTLRCSPKSGHDTVSWYQQALGQGPQFIFQYYEEEERQRGNFPDRFSGHQFPNYSSELNVNALLLGDSALYLCASTGVETGNYEQYFGPGTRLTVT.

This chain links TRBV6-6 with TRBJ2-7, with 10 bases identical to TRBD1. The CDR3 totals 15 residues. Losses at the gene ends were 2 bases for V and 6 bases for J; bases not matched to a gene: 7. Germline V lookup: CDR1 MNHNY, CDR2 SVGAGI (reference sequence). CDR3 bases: TGTGCCAGCAGTTACGAAGGGACAGGGGAGATCGAGCAGTACTTC. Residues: CASSYEGTGEIEQYF.

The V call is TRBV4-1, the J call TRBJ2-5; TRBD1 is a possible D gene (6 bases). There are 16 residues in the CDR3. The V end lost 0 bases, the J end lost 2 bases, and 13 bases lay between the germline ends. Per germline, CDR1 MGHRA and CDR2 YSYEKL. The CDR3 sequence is CASSQDRGQEQETQYF. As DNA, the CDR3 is TGCGCCAGCAGCCAAGATAGGGGACAAGAACAAGAGACCCAGTACTTC.

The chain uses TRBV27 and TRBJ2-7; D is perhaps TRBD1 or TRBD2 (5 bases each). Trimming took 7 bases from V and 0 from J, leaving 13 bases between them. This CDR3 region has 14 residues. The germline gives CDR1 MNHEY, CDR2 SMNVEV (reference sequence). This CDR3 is CASNPPGGSYEQYF. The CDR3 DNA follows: TGTGCCAGCAACCCCCCTGGGGGCTCCTACGAGCAGTACTTC.

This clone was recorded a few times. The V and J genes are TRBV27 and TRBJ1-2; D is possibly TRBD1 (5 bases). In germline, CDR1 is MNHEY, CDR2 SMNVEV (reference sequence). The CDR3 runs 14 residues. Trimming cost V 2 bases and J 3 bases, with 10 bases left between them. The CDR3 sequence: CASSLLGGYYGYTF. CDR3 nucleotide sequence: TGTGCCAGCAGTTTACTTGGGGGGTACTATGGCTACACCTTC.

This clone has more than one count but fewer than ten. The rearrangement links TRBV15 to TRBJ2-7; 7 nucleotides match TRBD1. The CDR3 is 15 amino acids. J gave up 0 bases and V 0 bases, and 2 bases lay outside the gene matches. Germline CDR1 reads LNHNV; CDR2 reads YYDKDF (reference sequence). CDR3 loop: CATSRDDRVSYEQYF. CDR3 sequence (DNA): TGTGCCACCAGCAGAGATGACAGGGTCTCCTACGAGCAGTACTTC.

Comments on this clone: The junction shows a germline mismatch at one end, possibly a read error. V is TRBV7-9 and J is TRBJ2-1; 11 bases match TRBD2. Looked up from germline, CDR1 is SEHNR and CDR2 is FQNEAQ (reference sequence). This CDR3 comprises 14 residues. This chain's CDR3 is CAGSPPGLAVEQFF. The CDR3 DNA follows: TGTGCCGGCAGCCCCCCGGGACTAGCGGTTGAGCAGTTCTTC. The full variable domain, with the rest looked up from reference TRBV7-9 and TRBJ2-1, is DTGVSQNPRHKITKRGQNVTFRCDPISEHNRLYWYRQTLGQGPEFLTYFQNEAQLEKSRLLSDRFSAERPKGSFSTLEIQRTEQGDSAMYLCAGSPPGLAVEQFFGPGTRLTVL.

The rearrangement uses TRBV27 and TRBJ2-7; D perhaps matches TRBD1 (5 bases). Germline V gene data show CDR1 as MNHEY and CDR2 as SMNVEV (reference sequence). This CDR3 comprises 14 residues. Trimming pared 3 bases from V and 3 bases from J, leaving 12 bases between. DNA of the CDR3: TGTGCCAGCAGTTTCCAGGGCGCTAGCTACGAGCAGTACTTC. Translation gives CASSFQGASYEQYF.

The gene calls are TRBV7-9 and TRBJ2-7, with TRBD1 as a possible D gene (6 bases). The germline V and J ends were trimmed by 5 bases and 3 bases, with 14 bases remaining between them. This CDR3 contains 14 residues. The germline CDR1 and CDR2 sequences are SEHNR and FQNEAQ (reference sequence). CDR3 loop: CASSPDSQIYEQYF. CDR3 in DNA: TGTGCCAGCAGCCCGGACAGCCAGATCTACGAGCAGTACTTC. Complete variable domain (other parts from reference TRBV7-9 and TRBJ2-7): DTGVSQNPRHKITKRGQNVTFRCDPISEHNRLYWYRQTLGQGPEFLTYFQNEAQLEKSRLLSDRFSAERPKGSFSTLEIQRTEQGDSAMYLCASSPDSQIYEQYFGPGTRLTVT.

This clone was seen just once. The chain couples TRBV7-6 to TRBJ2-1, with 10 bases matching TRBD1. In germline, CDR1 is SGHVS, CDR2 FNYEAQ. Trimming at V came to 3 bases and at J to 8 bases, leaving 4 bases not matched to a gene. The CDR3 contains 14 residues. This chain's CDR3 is CASSFGTGVDEQFF. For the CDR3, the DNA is TGTGCCAGCAGCTTTGGGACAGGGGTCGATGAGCAGTTCTTC.

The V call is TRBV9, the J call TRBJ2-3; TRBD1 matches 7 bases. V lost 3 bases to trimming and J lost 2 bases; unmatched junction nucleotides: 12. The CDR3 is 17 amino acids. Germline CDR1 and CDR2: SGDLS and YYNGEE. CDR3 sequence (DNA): TGTGCCAGCAGCGCCATACAGGGGCCTCCCTTCACAGATACGCAGTATTTT. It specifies CASSAIQGPPFTDTQYF.

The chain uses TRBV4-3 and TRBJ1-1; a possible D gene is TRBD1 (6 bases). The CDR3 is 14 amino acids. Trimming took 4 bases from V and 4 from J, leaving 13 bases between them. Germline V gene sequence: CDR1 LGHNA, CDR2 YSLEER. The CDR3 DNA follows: TGCGCCAGCAGCCCGGAGGCCAGGGGCACTGAAGCTTTCTTT. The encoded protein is CASSPEARGTEAFF.

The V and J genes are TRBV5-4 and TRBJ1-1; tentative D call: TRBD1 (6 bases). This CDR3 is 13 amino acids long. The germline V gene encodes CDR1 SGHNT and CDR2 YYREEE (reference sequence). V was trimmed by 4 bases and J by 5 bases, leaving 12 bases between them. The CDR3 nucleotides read TGTGCCAGCAGCCCTAGACAGGAGACTGAAGCTTTCTTT. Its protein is CASSPRQETEAFF.

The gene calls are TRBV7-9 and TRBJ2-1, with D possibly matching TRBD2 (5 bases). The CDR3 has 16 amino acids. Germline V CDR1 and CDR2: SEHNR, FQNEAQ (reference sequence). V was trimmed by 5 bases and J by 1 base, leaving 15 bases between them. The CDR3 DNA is TGTGCCAGCAGCCCCCAAAGCGGTCGATCCTACAATGAGCAGTTCTTC. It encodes CASSPQSGRSYNEQFF. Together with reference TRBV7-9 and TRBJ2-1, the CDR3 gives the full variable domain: DTGVSQNPRHKITKRGQNVTFRCDPISEHNRLYWYRQTLGQGPEFLTYFQNEAQLEKSRLLSDRFSAERPKGSFSTLEIQRTEQGDSAMYLCASSPQSGRSYNEQFFGPGTRLTVL.

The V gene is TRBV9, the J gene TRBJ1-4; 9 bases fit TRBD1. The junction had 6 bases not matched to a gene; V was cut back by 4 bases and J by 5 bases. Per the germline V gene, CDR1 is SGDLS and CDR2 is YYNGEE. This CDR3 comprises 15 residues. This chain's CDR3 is CASSSWDRENEKLFF. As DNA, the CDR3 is TGTGCCAGCAGCTCCTGGGACAGGGAAAATGAAAAACTGTTTTTT.

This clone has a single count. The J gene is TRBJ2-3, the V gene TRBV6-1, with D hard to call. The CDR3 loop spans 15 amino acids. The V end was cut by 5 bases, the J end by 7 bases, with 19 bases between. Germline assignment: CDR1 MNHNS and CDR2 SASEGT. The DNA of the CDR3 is TGTGCCAGCAGTCACCTATTAAACAGCGAGCATACGCAGTATTTT. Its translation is CASSHLLNSEHTQYF.

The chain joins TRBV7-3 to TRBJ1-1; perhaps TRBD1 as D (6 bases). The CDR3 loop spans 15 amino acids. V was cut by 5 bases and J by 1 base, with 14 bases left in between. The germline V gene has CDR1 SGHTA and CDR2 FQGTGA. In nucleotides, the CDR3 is TGTGCCAGCAGCCCAACAGGGACCAGGAACACTGAAGCTTTCTTT. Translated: CASSPTGTRNTEAFF. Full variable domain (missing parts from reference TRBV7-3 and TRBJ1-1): GAGVSQTPSNKVTEKGKYVELRCDPISGHTALYWYRQSLGQGPEFLIYFQGTGAADDSGLPNDRFFAVRPEGSVSTLKIQRTERGDSAVYLCASSPTGTRNTEAFFGQGTRLTVV.

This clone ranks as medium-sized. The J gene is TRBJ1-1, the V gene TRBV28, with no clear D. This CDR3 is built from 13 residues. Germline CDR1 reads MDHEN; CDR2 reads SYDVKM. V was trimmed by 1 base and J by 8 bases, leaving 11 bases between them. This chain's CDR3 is CASSLLGSGEAFF. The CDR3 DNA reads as TGTGCCAGCAGTTTATTGGGCTCGGGGGAAGCTTTCTTT.

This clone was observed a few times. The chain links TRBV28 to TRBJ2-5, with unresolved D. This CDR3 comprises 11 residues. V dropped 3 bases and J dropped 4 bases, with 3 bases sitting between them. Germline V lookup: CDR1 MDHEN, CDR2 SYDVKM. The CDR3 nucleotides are TGTGCCAGCAGTTTTCGAGAGACCCAGTACTTC. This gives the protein CASSFRETQYF.

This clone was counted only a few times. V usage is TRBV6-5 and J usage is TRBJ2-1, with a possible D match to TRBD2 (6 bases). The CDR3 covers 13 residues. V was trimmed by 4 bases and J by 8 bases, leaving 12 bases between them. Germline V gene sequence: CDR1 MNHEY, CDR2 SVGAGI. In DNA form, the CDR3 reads TGTGCCAGCAGTTCCCGGGACTCGGATGAGCAGTTCTTC. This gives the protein CASSSRDSDEQFF.

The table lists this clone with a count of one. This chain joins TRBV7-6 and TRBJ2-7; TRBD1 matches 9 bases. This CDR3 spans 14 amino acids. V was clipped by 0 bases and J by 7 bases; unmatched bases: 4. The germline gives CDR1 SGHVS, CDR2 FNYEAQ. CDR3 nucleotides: TGTGCCAGCAGCTTAGCGACAGGGGGGGAAGAGCAGTACTTC. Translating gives CASSLATGGEEQYF. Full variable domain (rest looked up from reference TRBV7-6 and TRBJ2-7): GAGVSQSPRYKVTKRGQDVALRCDPISGHVSLYWYRQALGQGPEFLTYFNYEAQQDKSGLPNDRFSAERPEGSISTLTIQRTEQRDSAMYRCASSLATGGEEQYFGPGTRLTVT.